This T cell receptor (beta chain) was documented in a study of cytomegalovirus exposure and HLA in healthy donors. The V gene end was trimmed by 3 bases and the J gene end by 3 bases; junction bases not matched to a gene: 7. CDR3 length equals 16 residues. Germline V CDR1 and CDR2: SGDLS, YYNGEE. Vbeta (60) and Jbeta (13) primers were used in the PCR. Libraries were prepared by immunoSEQ multiplex PCR; TCRdb keeps only in-frame clonotypes and omits some of them. Of 210,000 or so clones in the sample, less than 85% were seen once. Sequencing was done on a sample of PBMCs. This sequence joins TRBV9 and TRBJ2-3; 10 positions agree with TRBD2. The sequence derives from a man aged 18 to 29 in good health and CMV-seronegative. The chain's CDR3 is CASSGQAGGPTDTQYF. The CDR3 DNA sequence: TGTGCCAGCAGCGGACAAGCGGGAGGGCCTACAGATACGCAGTATTTT.